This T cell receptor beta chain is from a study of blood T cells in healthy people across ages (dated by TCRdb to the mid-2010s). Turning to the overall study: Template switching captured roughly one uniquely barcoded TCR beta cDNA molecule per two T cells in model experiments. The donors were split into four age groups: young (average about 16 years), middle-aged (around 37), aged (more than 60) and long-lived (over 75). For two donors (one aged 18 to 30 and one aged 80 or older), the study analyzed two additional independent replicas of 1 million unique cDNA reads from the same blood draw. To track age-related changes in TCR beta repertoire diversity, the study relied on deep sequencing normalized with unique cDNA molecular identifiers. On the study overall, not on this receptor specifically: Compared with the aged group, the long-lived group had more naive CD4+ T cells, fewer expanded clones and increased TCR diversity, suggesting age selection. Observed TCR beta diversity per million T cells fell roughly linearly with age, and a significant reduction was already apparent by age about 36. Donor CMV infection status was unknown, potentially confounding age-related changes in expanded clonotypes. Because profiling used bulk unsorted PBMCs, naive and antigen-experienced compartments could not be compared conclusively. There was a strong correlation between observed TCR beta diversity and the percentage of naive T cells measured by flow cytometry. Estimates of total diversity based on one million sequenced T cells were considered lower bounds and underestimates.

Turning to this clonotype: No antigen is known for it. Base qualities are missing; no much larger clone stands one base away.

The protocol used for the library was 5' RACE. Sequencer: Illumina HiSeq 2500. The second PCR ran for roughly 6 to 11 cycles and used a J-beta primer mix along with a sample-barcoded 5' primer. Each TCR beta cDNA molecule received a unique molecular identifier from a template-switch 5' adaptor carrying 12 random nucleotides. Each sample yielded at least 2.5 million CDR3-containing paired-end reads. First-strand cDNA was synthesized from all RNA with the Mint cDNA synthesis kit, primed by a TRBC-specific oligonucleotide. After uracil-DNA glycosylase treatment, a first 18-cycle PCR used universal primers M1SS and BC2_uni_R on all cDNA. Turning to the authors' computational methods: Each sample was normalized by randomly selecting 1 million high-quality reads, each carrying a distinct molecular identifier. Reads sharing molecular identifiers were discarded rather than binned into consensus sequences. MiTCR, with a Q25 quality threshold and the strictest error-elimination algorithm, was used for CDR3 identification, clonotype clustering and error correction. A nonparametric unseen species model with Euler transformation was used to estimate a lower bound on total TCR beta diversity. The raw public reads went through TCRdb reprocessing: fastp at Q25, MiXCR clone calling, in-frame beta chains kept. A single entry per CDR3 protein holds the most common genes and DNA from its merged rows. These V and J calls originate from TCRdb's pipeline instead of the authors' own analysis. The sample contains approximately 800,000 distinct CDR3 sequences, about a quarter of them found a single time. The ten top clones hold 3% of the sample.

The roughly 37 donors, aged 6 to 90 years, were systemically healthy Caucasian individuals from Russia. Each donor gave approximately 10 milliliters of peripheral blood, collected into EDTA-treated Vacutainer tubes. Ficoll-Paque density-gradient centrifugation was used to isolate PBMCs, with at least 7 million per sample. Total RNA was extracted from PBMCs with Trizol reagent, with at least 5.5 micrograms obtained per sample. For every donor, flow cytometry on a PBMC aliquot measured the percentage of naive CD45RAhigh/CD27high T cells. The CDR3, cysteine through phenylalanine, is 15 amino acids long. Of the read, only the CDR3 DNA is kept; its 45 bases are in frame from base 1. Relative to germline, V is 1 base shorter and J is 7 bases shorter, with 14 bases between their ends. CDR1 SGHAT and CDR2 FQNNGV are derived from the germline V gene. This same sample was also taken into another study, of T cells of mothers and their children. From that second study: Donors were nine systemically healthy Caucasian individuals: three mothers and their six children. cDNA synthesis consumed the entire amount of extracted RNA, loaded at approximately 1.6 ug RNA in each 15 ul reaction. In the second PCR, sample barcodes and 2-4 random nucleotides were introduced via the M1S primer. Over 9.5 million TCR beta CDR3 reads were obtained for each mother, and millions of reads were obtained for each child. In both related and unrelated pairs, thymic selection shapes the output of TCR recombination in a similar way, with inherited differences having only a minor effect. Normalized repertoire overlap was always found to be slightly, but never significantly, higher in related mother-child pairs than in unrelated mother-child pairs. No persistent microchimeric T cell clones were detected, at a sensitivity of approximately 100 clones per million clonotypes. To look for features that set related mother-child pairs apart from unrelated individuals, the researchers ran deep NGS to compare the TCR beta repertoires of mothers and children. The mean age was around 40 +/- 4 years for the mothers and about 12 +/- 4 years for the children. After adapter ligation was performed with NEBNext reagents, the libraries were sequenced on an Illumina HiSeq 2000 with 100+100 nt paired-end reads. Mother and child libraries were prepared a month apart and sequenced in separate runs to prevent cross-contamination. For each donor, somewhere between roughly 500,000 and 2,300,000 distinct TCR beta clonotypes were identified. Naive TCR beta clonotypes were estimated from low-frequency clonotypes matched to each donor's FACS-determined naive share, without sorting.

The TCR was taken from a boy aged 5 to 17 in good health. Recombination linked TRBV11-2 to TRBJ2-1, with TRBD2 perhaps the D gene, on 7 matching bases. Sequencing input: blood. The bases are TGTGCCAGCAGCTTAGGAGGGGGGGTGACGAATGAGCAGTTCTTC. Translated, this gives CASSLGGGVTNEQFF.